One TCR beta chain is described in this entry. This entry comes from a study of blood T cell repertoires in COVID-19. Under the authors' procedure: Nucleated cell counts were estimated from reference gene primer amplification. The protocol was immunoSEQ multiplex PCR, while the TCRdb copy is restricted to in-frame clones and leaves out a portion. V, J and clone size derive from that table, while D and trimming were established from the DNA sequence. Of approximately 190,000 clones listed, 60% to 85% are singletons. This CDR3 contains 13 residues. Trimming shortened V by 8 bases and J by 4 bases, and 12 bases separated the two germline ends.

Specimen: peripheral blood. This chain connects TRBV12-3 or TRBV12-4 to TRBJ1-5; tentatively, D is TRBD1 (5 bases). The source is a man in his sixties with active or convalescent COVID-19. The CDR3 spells CASFGAGNQPQHF. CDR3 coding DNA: TGTGCCAGCTTTGGGGCGGGGAATCAGCCCCAGCATTTT.